This T cell receptor beta chain was captured by sequencing in a study of shared clonotypes between healthy human individuals. Study information: Three CD4 naive, three CD4 memory, two CD8 naive and one CD8 memory plate were used per donor.

CD8 cells regarded as naive lacked CD45RO, were positively chosen for CCR7, and omitted terminally differentiated effector memory CD45RA+ cells. Germline values: CDR1 MDHEN, CDR2 SYDVKM. V was shortened by 5 bases and J by 2 bases, with 10 bases between the two germline ends. This CDR3 has 13 amino acids. Using immunoSEQ multiplex PCR, the repertoire was profiled, and TCRdb retains in-frame clones only, with some absent. The data show hundreds of thousands of clones, over 90% seen once. To note about this clone: The antigen remains undetermined.

Notes on the study in general: Generally, naive subsets came out with larger estimated richness than memory subsets. Clonotype sharing across a handful of donors was observed for around 4.8% of naive CD4 clonotypes.

The clonotype originates from a man under 40 in good health. Sequencing used naive CD8+ T cells sorted from blood. The V call is TRBV28, the J call TRBJ2-7; the D is unclear. CDR3 nucleotide sequence: TGTGCCAGCAGTCAAATTCCCCCCTACGAGCAGTACTTC. This encodes CASSQIPPYEQYF.